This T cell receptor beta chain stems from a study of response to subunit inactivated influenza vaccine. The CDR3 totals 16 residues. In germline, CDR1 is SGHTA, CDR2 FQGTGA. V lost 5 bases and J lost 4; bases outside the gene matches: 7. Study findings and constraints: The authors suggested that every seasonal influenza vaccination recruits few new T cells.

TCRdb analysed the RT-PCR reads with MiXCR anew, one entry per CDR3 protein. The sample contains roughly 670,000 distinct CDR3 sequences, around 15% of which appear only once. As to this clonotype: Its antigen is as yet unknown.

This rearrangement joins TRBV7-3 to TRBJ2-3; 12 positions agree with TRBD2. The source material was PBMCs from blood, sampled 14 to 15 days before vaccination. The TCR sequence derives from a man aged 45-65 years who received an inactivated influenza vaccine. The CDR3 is CASSQTSGSGADTQYF. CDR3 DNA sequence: TGTGCCAGCAGCCAGACTAGCGGGAGTGGCGCAGATACGCAGTATTTT.